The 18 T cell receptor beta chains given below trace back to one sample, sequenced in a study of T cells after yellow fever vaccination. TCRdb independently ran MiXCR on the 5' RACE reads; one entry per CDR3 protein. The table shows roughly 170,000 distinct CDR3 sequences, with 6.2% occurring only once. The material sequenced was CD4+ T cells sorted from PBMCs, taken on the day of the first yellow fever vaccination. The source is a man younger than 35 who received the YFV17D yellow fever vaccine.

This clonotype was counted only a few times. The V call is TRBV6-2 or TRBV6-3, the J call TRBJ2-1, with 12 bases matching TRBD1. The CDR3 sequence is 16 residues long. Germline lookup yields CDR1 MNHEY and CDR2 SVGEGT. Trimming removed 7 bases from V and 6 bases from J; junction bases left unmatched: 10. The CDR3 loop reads CASNRDRGRYPNEQFF. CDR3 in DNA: TGTGCCAGCAATCGGGACAGGGGGCGGTACCCCAATGAGCAGTTCTTC.

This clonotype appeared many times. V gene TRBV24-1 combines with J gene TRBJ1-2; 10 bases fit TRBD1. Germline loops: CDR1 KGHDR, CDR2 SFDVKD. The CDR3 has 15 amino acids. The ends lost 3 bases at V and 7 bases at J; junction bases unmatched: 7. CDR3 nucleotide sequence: TGTGCCACCAGTGATCCGGGACAGGGGCTGTCTGGCTACACCTTC. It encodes CATSDPGQGLSGYTF.

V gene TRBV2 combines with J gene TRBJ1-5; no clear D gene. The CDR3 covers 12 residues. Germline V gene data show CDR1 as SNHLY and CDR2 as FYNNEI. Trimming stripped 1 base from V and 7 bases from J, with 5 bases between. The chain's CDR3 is CASSEGGQPQHF. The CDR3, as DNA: TGTGCCAGCAGTGAAGGAGGACAGCCCCAGCATTTT.

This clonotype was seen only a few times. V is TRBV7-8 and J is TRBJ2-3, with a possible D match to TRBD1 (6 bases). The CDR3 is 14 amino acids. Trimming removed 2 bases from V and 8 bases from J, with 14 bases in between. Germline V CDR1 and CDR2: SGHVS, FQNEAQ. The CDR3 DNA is TGTGCCAGCAGCTTAACACAGGGTCTCGGTACGCAGTATTTT. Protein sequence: CASSLTQGLGTQYF. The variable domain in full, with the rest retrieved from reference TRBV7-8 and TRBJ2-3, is GAGVSQSPRYKVAKRGQDVALRCDPISGHVSLFWYQQALGQGPEFLTYFQNEAQLDKSGLPSDRFFAERPEGSVSTLKIQRTQQEDSAVYLCASSLTQGLGTQYFGPGTRLTVL.

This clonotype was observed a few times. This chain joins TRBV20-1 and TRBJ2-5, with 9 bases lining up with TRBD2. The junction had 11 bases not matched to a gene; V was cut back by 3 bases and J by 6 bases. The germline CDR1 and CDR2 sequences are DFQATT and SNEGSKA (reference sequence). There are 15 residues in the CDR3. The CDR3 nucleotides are TGCAGTGCTAGCGAACTGCGGGGGGGCGGGAAGACCCAGTACTTC. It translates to CSASELRGGGKTQYF.

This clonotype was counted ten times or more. The CDR3 here is CSARDHGSAHNEQFF. The CDR3 nucleotides read TGCAGTGCTAGAGATCACGGATCTGCCCACAATGAGCAGTTCTTC. The chain carries TRBV20-1 and TRBJ2-1; unclear D gene. The CDR3 has 15 amino acids. The V end lost 0 bases, the J end lost 5 bases, and 14 bases lay between the germline ends. CDR1 DFQATT and CDR2 SNEGSKA come from the germline V gene (reference sequence).

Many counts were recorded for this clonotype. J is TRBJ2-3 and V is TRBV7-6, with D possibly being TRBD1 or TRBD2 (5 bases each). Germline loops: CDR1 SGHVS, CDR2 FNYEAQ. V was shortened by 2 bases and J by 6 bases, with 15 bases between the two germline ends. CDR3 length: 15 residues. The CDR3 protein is CASSLNSGQIDTQYF. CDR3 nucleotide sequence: TGTGCCAGCAGCTTAAACTCGGGGCAAATTGATACGCAGTATTTT. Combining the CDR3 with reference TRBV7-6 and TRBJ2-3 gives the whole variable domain GAGVSQSPRYKVTKRGQDVALRCDPISGHVSLYWYRQALGQGPEFLTYFNYEAQQDKSGLPNDRFSAERPEGSISTLTIQRTEQRDSAMYRCASSLNSGQIDTQYFGPGTRLTVL.

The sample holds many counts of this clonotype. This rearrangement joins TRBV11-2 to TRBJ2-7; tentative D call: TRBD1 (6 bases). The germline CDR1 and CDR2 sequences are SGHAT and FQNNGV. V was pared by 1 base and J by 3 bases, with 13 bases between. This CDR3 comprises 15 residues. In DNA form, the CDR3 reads TGTGCCAGCAGCTTAGCCCCGGGGACAAGCTACGAGCAGTACTTC. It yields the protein CASSLAPGTSYEQYF.

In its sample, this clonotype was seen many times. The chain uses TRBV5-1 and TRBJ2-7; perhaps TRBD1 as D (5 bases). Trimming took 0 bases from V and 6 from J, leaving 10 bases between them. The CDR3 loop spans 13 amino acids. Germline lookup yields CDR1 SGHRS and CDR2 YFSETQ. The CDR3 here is CASSLAQGGEQYF. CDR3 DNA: TGCGCCAGCAGCTTGGCCCAGGGCGGCGAGCAGTACTTC.

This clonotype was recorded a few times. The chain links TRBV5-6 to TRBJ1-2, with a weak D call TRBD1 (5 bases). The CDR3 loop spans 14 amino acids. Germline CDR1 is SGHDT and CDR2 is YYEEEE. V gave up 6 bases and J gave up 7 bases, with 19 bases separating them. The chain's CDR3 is CASISRGHGRGYTF. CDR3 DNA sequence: TGTGCCAGCATAAGTCGGGGCCACGGACGTGGCTACACCTTC.

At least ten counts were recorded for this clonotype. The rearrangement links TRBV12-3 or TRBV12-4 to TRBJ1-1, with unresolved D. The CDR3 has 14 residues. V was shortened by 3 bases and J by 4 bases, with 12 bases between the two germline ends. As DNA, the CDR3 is TGTGCCAGCAGTTTCTCCAACTCGGGCACTGAAGCTTTCTTT. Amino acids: CASSFSNSGTEAFF.

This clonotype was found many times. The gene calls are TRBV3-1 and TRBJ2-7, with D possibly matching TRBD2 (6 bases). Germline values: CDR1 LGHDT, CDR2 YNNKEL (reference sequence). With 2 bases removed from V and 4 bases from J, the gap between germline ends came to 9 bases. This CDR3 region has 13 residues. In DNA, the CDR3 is TGTGCCAGCAGCCAACATAGCGGTTACGAGCAGTACGTC. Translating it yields CASSQHSGYEQYV.

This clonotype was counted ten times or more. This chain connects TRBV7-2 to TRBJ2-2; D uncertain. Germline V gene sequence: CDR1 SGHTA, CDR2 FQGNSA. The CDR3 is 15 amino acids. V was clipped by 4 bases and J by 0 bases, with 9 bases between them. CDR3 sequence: CASSSRTANTGELFF. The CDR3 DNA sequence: TGTGCCAGCAGCTCGAGGACGGCGAACACCGGGGAGCTGTTTTTT.

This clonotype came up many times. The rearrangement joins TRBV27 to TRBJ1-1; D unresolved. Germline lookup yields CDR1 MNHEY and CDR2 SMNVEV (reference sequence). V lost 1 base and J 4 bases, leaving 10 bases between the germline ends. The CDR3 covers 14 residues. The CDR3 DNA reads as TGTGCCAGCAGTTTATTTGGAGGGAGCACTGAAGCTTTCTTT. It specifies CASSLFGGSTEAFF.

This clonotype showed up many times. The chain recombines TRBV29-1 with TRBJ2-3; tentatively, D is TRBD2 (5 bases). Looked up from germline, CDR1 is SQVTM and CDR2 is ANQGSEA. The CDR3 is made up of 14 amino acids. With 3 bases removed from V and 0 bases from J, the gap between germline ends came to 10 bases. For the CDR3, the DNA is TGCAGCGTTGACGGGCGGGCTAGCACAGATACGCAGTATTTT. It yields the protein CSVDGRASTDTQYF.

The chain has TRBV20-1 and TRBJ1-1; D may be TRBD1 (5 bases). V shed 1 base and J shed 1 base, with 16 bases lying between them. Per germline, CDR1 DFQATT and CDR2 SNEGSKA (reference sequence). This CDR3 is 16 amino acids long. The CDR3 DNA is TGCAGTGCTAGAGTTTTGGGGGGGTGGGGGAACACTGAAGCTTTCTTT. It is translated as CSARVLGGWGNTEAFF.

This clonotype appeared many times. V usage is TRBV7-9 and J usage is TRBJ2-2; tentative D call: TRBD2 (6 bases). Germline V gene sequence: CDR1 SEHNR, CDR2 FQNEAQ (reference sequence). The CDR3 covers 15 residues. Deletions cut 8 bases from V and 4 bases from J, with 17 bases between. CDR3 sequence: CASGGKGLLTGELFF. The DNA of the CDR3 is TGTGCCAGCGGGGGAAAGGGACTCCTCACCGGGGAGCTGTTTTTT.

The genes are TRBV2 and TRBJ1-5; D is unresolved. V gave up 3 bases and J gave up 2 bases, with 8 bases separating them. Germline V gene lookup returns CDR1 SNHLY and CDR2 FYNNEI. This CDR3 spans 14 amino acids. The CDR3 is CASSERRGNQPQHF. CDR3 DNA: TGTGCCAGCAGTGAGAGAAGGGGCAATCAGCCCCAGCATTTT.